The entry below describes one TCR beta chain. No antigen is known for it. Base qualities are not at hand, and no much larger clone is one base apart. V drops 4 bases and J drops 0 bases, leaving 11 bases in between. CDR1 and CDR2 are read off the germline V gene (reference sequence) as SGHKS and YYEKEE. The CDR3 measures 14 amino acids from cysteine to phenylalanine. The only DNA kept is the CDR3, 42 bases in frame from the first base. Sorted unstimulated T cells and proliferating T cells recovered from mixed lymphocyte reactions underwent TCRbeta CDR3 sequencing. Fresh whole blood from approximately 9 HLA-typed healthy donors was used to isolate PBMCs. To map where alloreactive clones came from, CD4+ non-regulatory T cells in the unstimulated state were FACS-sorted. The library was made by the immunoSEQ multiplex PCR assay. The deep sequencing platform assayed roughly 10^5 TCR templates per sample. Genomic DNA extracted from sorted T cells was the material used for TCRbeta CDR3 sequencing. The source study handled its data this way. The R programming language was used for clonal analysis of the TCRbeta CDR3 data. Unstimulated samples were compared with post-reaction CFSE-low samples to define alloreactive CD4+ and CD8+ clones. Regulatory or non-regulatory origin was assigned to alloreactive CD4+ clones by matching of sequences to sorted unstimulated Treg and non-Treg repertoires. Imported from immuneACCESS, the table was reduced by TCRdb to in-frame sequences with V and J called. These copies leave out some clones; in studies compared against another copy, an unresolved V gene accounts for under half, and the cause of the remainder is not known. The V and J calls and clone size come from that table; D and trimming were worked out from the DNA. The sample contains 75,000 to 100,000 clones, approximately 93% of them found a single time. Roughly 0.3% of the sample is in the top ten clones.

These data belong to a study of siplizumab effects on memory and regulatory T cells (dated by TCRdb to the late 2010s). Notes on the research overall: The study looked at the effect of siplizumab, an anti-CD2 antibody, on alloreactive T-cell subsets in allogeneic mixed lymphocyte reactions made from human PBMCs.

Overall study outcomes, separate from this receptor: Unstimulated naive T cells appeared more diverse than memory T cells, and naive cells seemed to contribute substantially to the alloresponse. Roughly 80-97% of proliferating CD4+ or CD8+ clones could not be assigned a naive or memory phenotype. No functional confirmation was obtained for the suppressive function of proliferating Tregs from siplizumab cultures. Because sequences below about 10^-5 frequency were poorly captured, only a minor fraction of alloreactive clones could be mapped to unstimulated subsets. Siplizumab significantly reduced the cumulative frequency of alloreactive sequences traceable to unstimulated CD4+ memory T cells. In reactions with siplizumab, an average of about 75% of mappable alloreactive CD4+ clones were Treg-derived, compared with about 27% in control reactions.

This TCR derives from a human donor in good health. This chain joins TRBV5-5 to TRBJ2-7; the D gene cannot be resolved reliably. The sequencing sample was made of non-Treg CD4+ T cells sorted from blood. Reading the label with the study, this specimen's cell subset or site is: FACS-sorted unstimulated CD4+ non-regulatory T cells. This receptor carries the CDR3 CASSQPTHSYEQYF. The sequence in DNA is TGTGCCAGCAGCCAACCGACCCACTCCTACGAGCAGTACTTC.